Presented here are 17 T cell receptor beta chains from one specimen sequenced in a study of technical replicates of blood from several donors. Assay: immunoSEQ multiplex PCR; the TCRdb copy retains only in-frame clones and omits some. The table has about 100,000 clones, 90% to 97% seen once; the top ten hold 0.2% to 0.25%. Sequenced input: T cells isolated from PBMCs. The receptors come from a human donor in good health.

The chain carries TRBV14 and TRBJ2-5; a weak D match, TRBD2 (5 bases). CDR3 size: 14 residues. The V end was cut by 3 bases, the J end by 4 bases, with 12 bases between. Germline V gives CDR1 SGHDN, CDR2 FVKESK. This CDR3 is CASSHLVEGETQYF. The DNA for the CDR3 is TGTGCCAGCAGCCACCTCGTAGAGGGAGAGACCCAGTACTTC. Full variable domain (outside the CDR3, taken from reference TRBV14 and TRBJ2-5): EAGVTQFPSHSVIEKGQTVTLRCDPISGHDNLYWYRRVMGKEIKFLLHFVKESKQDESGMPNNRFLAERTGGTYSTLKVQPAELEDSGVYFCASSHLVEGETQYFGPGTRLLVL.

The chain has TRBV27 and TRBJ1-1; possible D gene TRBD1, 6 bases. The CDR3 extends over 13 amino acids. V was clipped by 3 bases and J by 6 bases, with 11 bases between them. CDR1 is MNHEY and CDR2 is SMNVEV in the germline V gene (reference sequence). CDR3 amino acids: CASSLVGGPEAFF. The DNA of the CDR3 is TGTGCCAGCAGTTTGGTAGGGGGACCTGAAGCTTTCTTT.

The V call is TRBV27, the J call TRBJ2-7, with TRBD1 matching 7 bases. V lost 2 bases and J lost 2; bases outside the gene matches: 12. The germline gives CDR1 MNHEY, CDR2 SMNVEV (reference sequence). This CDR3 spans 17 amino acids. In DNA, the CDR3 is TGTGCCAGCAGTTTACGGTGGGACAGCCCCCATACCTACGAGCAGTACTTC. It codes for CASSLRWDSPHTYEQYF.

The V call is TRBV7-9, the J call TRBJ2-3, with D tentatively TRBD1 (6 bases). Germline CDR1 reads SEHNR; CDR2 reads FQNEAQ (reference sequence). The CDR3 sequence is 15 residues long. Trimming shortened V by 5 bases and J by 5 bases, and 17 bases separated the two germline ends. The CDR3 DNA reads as TGTGCCAGCAGCCCTAGAGGGGGACCGAGAGATACGCAGTATTTT. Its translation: CASSPRGGPRDTQYF. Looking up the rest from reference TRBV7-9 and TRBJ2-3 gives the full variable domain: DTGVSQNPRHKITKRGQNVTFRCDPISEHNRLYWYRQTLGQGPEFLTYFQNEAQLEKSRLLSDRFSAERPKGSFSTLEIQRTEQGDSAMYLCASSPRGGPRDTQYFGPGTRLTVL.

As DNA, the CDR3 is TGTGCCAGCAATTTCAGGGGCGCTGGGGCCAACGTCCTGACTTTC. Its protein product is CASNFRGAGANVLTF. This chain uses TRBV5-4 with TRBJ2-6, with a weak D call TRBD1 (6 bases). V shed 6 bases and J shed 2 bases, with 12 bases lying between them. The germline V gene encodes CDR1 SGHNT and CDR2 YYREEE (reference sequence). CDR3 length: 15 residues.

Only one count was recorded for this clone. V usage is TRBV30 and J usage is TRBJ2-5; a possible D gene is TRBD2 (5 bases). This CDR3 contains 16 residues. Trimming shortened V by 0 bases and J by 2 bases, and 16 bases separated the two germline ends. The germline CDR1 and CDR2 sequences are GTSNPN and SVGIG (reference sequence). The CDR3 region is CAWSVPEASWQETQYF. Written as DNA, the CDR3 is TGTGCCTGGAGTGTTCCCGAGGCTAGCTGGCAAGAGACCCAGTACTTC.

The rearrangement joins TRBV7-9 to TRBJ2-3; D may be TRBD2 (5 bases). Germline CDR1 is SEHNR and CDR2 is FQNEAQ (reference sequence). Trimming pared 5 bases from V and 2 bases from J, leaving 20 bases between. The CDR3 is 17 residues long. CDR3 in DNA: TGTGCCAGCAGCCCCCCCTTCCCGGGGAGCTCCACAGATACGCAGTATTTT. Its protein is CASSPPFPGSSTDTQYF. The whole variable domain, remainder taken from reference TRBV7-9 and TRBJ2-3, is DTGVSQNPRHKITKRGQNVTFRCDPISEHNRLYWYRQTLGQGPEFLTYFQNEAQLEKSRLLSDRFSAERPKGSFSTLEIQRTEQGDSAMYLCASSPPFPGSSTDTQYFGPGTRLTVL.

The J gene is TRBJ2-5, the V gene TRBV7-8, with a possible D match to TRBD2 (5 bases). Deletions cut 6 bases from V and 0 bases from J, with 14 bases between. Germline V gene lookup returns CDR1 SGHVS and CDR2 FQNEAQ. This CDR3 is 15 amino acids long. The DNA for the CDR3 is TGTGCCAGCAGTCCGAACGACGGGAACCAAGAGACCCAGTACTTC. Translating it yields CASSPNDGNQETQYF.

CDR3 bases: TGCGCCAGCAGCCAAGATAGGACAGTCGGAAACACCATATATTTT. Translated, it gives CASSQDRTVGNTIYF. V and J are TRBV4-1 and TRBJ1-3; a weak D match, TRBD1 (6 bases). Germline V CDR1 and CDR2: MGHRA, YSYEKL. The CDR3 contains 15 residues. Trimming took 0 bases from V and 4 from J, leaving 10 bases between them.

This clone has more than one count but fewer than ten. CDR3 loop: CATRQGSGAFF. The CDR3 nucleotides read TGTGCCACTCGACAGGGCTCAGGGGCTTTCTTT. This chain uses TRBV2 with TRBJ1-1; TRBD1 matches at 7 bases. Germline-derived CDR1 and CDR2 are SNHLY and FYNNEI. This CDR3 has 11 residues. The V and J ends lost 10 bases and 11 bases, in that order; junction bases with no gene match: 10.

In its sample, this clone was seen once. The CDR3 loop is CASSLFGGLDYGYTF. DNA of the CDR3: TGTGCCAGCAGTTTATTCGGGGGACTTGACTATGGCTACACCTTC. The chain carries TRBV28 and TRBJ1-2; tentative D call: TRBD1 (5 bases). V was pared by 1 base and J by 3 bases, with 12 bases between. This CDR3 is built from 15 residues. From germline, CDR1 is MDHEN and CDR2 SYDVKM.

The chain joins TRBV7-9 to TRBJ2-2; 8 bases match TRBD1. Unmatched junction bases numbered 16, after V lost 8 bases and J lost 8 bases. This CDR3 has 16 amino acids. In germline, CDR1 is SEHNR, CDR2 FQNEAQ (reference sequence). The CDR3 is CASRLMRQGAGGELFF. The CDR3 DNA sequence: TGTGCCAGCCGACTGATGCGGCAGGGGGCCGGGGGGGAGCTGTTTTTT.

In nucleotides, the CDR3 is TGTGCCAGCACCCACACCCTGAAGTCGGGAAATCAGCCCCAGCATTTT. Its protein is CASTHTLKSGNQPQHF. This sequence joins TRBV6-6 and TRBJ1-5, with unresolved D. The CDR3 length is 16 residues. Trimming took off 7 bases at V and 4 bases at J, with 20 bases between the two ends. Per germline, CDR1 MNHNY and CDR2 SVGAGI (reference sequence).

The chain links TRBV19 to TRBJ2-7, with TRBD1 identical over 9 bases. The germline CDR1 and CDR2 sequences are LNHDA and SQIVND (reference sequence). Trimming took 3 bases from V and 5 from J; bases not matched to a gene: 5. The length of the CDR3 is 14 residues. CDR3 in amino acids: CASSIPGQGNEQYF. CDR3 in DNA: TGTGCCAGTAGTATTCCGGGACAGGGCAACGAGCAGTACTTC.

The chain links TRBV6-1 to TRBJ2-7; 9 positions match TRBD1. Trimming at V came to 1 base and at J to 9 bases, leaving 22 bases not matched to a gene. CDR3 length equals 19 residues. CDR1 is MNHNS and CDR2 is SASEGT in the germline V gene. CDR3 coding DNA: TGTGCCAGCAGTGAAGGGACCGGGACAGGGAAGATGACTCGTCGACGGCAGTACTTC. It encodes CASSEGTGTGKMTRRRQYF.

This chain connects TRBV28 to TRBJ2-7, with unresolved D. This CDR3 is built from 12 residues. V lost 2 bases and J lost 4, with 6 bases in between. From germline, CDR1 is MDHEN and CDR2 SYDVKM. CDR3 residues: CASSLLGYEQYF. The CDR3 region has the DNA TGTGCCAGCAGTTTACTCGGGTACGAGCAGTACTTC.

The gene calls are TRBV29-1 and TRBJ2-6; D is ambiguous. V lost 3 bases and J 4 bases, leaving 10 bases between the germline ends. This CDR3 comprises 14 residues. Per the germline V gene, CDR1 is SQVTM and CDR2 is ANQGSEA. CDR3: CSVDDTTGANVLTF. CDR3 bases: TGCAGCGTTGATGACACAACAGGGGCCAACGTCCTGACTTTC. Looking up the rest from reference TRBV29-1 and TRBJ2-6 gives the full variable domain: SAVISQKPSRDICQRGTSLTIQCQVDSQVTMMFWYRQQPGQSLTLIATANQGSEATYESGFVIDKFPISRPNLTFSTLTVSNMSPEDSSIYLCSVDDTTGANVLTFGAGSRLTVL.